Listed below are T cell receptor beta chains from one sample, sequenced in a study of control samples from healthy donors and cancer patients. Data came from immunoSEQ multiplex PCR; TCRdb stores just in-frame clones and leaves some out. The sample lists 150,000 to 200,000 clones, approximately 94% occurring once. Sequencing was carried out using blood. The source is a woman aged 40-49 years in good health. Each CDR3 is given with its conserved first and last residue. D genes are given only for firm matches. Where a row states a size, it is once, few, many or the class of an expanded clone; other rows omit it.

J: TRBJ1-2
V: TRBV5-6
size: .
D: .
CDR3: CASSLEAYGYTF

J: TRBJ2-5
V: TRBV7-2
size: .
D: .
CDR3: CASRRTGHSETQYF

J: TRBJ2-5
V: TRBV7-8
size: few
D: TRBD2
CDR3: CASSLARLAGGPGETQYF

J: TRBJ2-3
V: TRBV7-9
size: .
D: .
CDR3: CASSIGVIADTQYF

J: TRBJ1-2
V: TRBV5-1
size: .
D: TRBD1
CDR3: CASSLGPPGGNYGYTF

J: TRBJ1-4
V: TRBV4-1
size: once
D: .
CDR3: CASSQAGPRASNEKLFF

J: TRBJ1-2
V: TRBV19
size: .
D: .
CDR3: CASSPDSTNYGYTF

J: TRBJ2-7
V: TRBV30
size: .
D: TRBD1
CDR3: CACRQTGSTYEQYF

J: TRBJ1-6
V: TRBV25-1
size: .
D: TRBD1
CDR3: CASSGTGGQSPLHF

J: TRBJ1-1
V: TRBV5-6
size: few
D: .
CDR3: CASSLDVSEGAFF

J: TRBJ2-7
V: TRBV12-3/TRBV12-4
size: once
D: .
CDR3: CASSGLYSYEQYF

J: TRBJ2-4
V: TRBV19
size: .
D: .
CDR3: CASSISDLNIQYF

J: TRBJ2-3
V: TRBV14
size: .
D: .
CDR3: CASSPATSSLTDTQYF

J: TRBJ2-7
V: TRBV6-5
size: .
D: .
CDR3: CASSRLLGGTYEQYF

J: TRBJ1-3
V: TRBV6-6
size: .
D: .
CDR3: CASTQISSGNTIYF

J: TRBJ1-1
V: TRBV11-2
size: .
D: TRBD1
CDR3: CASSLGTGMNTEAFF

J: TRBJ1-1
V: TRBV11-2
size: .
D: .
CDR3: CASSSPSGSNGGTEAFF

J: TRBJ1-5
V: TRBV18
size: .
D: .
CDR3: CASSPVGQGNQPQHF

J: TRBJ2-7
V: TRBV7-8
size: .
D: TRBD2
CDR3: CASSFELAGVAYEQYF

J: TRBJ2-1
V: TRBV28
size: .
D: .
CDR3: CASRPGRNNEQFF

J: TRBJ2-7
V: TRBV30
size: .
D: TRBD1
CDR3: CAWSAGTGVYEQYF

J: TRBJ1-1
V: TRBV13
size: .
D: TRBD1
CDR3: CASSAGQGYTEAFF

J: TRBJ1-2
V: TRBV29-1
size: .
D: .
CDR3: CSVPQGFRYGYTF

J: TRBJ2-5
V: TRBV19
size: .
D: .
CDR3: CASSIPSQETQYF

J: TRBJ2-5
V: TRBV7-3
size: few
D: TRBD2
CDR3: CASSFREGETQYF

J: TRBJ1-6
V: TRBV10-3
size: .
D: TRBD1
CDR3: CAISKGAGGESPLHF

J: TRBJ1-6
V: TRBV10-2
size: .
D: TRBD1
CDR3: CASKTNRGRSYNSPLHF

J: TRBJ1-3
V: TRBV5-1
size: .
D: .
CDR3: CASSLMPPTSGNTIYF

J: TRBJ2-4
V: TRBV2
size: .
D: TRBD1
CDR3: CASTYGQANIQYF

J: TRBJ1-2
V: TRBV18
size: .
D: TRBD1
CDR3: CASSPDRGYGYTF

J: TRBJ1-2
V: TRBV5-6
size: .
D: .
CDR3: CASIRRGGDGYTF

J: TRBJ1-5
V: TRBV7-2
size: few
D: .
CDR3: CASSLGGFNQPQHF

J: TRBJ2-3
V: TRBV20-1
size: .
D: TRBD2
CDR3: CSASLTSGRSDTQYF

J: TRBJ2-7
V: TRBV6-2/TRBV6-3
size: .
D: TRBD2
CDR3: CASSKRGISYEQYF

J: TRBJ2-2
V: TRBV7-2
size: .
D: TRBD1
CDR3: CASSSNRGPTGELFF

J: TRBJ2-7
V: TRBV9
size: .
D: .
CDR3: CASSASPSGEQYF

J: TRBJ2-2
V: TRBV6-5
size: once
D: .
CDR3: CASSPAGTGTGELFF

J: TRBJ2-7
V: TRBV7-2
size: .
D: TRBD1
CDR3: CASSWGQGAYEQYF

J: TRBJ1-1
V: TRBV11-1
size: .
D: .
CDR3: CASNYRGASPEAFF

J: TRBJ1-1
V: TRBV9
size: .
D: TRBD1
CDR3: CASSVFSPGQSNTEAFF

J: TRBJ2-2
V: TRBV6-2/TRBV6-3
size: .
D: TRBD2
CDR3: CASSLTRAGITGELFF

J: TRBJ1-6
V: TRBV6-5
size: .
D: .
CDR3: CASSYLAGASPLHF

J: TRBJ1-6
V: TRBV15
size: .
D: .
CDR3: CATSRENSPLHF

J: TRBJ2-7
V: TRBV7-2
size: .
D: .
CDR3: CASSLDRSGAYEQYF

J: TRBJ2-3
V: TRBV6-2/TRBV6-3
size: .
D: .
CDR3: CASSFKTSGTPSTDTQYF

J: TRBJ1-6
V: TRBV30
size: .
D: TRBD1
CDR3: CAWQDRTGGNSPLHF

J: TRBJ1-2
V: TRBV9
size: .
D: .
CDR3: CASSVGPGDGGYTF

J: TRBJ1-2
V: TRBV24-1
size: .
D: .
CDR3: CATSERGDGYTF

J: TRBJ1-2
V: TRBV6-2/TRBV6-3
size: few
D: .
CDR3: CASSYDGTYGYTF

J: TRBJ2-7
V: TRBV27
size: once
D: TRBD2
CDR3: CASSLSSSGPYEQYF

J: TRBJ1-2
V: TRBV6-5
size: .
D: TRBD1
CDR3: CASRIQGAIGYTF

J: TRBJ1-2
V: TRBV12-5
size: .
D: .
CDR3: CASGLRANYGYTF

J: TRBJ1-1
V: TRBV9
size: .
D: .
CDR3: CASSVGPAGANTEAFF